A single sample gave rise to the 14 T cell receptor beta chains below, sequenced in a study of blood T cell repertoires in COVID-19. Using immunoSEQ multiplex PCR, the repertoire was profiled, and TCRdb retains in-frame clones only, with some absent. Altogether 90,000 to 150,000 clones are present, around nine tenths being singletons, with the ten largest covering 2% to 2.5%. The specimen was peripheral blood. All receptors come from a woman aged 45 to 65 with acute or convalescent COVID-19.

This chain uses TRBV11-2 with TRBJ1-2; 7 bases agree with TRBD1. The V gene end was trimmed by 6 bases and the J gene end by 7 bases; junction bases not matched to a gene: 8. The CDR3 loop spans 13 amino acids. Germline-derived CDR1 and CDR2 are SGHAT and FQNNGV. CDR3 sequence reads: CASRYRGAGGYTF. DNA of the CDR3: TGTGCCAGCAGATACAGGGGAGCCGGTGGCTACACCTTC.

This clone has just a few counts. V usage is TRBV6-5 and J usage is TRBJ1-1; tentatively, D is TRBD1 (5 bases). Trimming removed 0 bases at V and 5 bases at J, with 13 bases between. Germline V gives CDR1 MNHEY, CDR2 SVGAGI. The CDR3 totals 15 residues. CDR3 bases: TGTGCCAGCAGTTACTCGAAAGGGGTTGGGACTGAAGCTTTCTTT. Amino acids: CASSYSKGVGTEAFF.

V is TRBV4-2 and J is TRBJ2-5; 8 nucleotides align to TRBD2. Per germline, CDR1 LGHNA and CDR2 YNFKEQ. The V and J ends lost 0 bases and 2 bases, in that order; junction bases with no gene match: 2. The CDR3 sequence is 15 residues long. The DNA for the CDR3 is TGTGCCAGCAGCCAAGACCGGGGGGGGCAAGAGACCCAGTACTTC. This gives the protein CASSQDRGGQETQYF.

This chain joins TRBV30 and TRBJ1-1; D is perhaps TRBD1 (5 bases). This CDR3 is 12 amino acids long. Germline V lookup: CDR1 GTSNPN, CDR2 SVGIG (reference sequence). Trimming pared 5 bases from V and 5 bases from J, leaving 12 bases between. CDR3 nucleotide sequence: TGTGCCTGGCGCGCCCGGGGGACTGAAGCTTTCTTT. Protein: CAWRARGTEAFF.

The chain joins TRBV18 to TRBJ1-5; 9 nucleotides align to TRBD1. The V gene end was trimmed by 2 bases and the J gene end by 3 bases; junction bases not matched to a gene: 5. This CDR3 spans 16 amino acids. The germline V gene encodes CDR1 KGHSH and CDR2 LQKENI. CDR3 amino acids: CASSPVNRGHNQPQHF. Here the CDR3 DNA reads TGTGCCAGCTCACCAGTGAACAGGGGGCACAATCAGCCCCAGCATTTT.

The chain employs TRBV5-4 and TRBJ2-6; 8 bases are a match to TRBD1. Unmatched junction bases numbered 9, after V lost 0 bases and J lost 4 bases. The length of the CDR3 is 18 residues. Germline CDR1 and CDR2: SGHNT and YYREEE (reference sequence). CDR3 coding DNA: TGTGCCAGCAGCTTGGGCCGCGGACAGGGTTACGGGGCCAACGTCCTGACTTTC. It translates to CASSLGRGQGYGANVLTF.

This chain joins TRBV5-1 and TRBJ1-2, with TRBD1 matching 8 bases. V shed 4 bases and J 6 bases; nucleotides not matched to a gene: 14. From germline, CDR1 is SGHRS and CDR2 YFSETQ. The CDR3 is 16 amino acids. CDR3 sequence: CASSIGRQGARDGYTF. The CDR3 DNA follows: TGCGCCAGCAGCATTGGAAGGCAGGGGGCTAGGGATGGCTACACCTTC.

J is TRBJ2-1 and V is TRBV7-3, with D perhaps TRBD2 (6 bases). Per the germline V gene, CDR1 is SGHTA and CDR2 is FQGTGA. Trimming took 5 bases from V and 7 from J, leaving 21 bases between them. The CDR3 runs 16 residues. CDR3 protein: CASSPMGDFTINEQFF. The CDR3 bases are TGTGCCAGCAGCCCAATGGGGGACTTCACTATTAATGAGCAGTTCTTC.

The chain is built from TRBV6-2 or TRBV6-3 and TRBJ1-5; D gene uncertain. Trimming removed 6 bases at V and 10 bases at J, with 16 bases between. The germline gives CDR1 MNHEY, CDR2 SVGEGT. This CDR3 is 13 amino acids long. The CDR3 loop is CASSDSTRRPQHF. CDR3 sequence (DNA): TGTGCCAGCAGCGACTCCACCCGAAGACCCCAGCATTTT.

J is TRBJ1-1 and V is TRBV4-3; D not resolved. Deletions cut 1 base from V and 2 bases from J, with 5 bases between. Germline CDR1 reads LGHNA; CDR2 reads YSLEER. The CDR3 is made up of 13 amino acids. CDR3 in DNA: TGCGCCAGCAGCCAAGTAAAAAACACTGAAGCTTTCTTT. Its translation: CASSQVKNTEAFF.

The chain has TRBV11-2 and TRBJ1-3; no clear D. The CDR3 totals 13 residues. Germline assignment: CDR1 SGHAT and CDR2 FQNNGV. V was cut by 5 bases and J by 4 bases, with 9 bases left in between. CDR3 in amino acids: CASSTQYGNTIYF. The CDR3 bases are TGTGCCAGCAGCACACAGTACGGAAACACCATATATTTT.

The gene calls are TRBV19 and TRBJ1-2, with 9 bases that match TRBD1. The germline CDR1 and CDR2 sequences are LNHDA and SQIVND (reference sequence). This CDR3 has 16 amino acids. V shed 5 bases and J 5 bases; nucleotides not matched to a gene: 12. The CDR3: CASSPGTGYRLYGYTF. CDR3 nucleotides: TGTGCCAGTAGTCCTGGGACAGGGTATCGCCTATATGGCTACACCTTC.

The chain combines TRBV6-5 with TRBJ2-5; D gene ambiguous. The CDR3 loop spans 11 amino acids. CDR1 is MNHEY and CDR2 is SVGAGI in the germline V gene. The V end was cut by 8 bases, the J end by 0 bases, with 4 bases between. CDR3 residues: CASSNQETQYF. CDR3 coding DNA: TGTGCCAGCTCCAACCAAGAGACCCAGTACTTC.

The V gene is TRBV6-5, the J gene TRBJ1-2; D is possibly TRBD1 (6 bases). The length of the CDR3 is 13 residues. V was shortened by 7 bases and J by 7 bases, with 16 bases between the two germline ends. Germline V gene sequence: CDR1 MNHEY, CDR2 SVGAGI. CDR3 DNA: TGTGCCAGCACCTTGGACGTCAGGGGTGGCTACACCTTC. Translating gives CASTLDVRGGYTF.